The entry below gives a single TCR beta chain sequence along with its context. The data were obtained in a study of blood T cell repertoires in COVID-19. Study details: Collection of acute and convalescent COVID-19 samples took place in the United States, Italy and Spain. In each case, the material was cDNA or gDNA derived from T cells, B-cell-depleted T cells, or PBMCs.

Original analysis: The assay estimated nucleated cells by amplifying reference gene primers. Some clones are missing from TCRdb's copy, which holds only in-frame ones; the method was immunoSEQ multiplex PCR. D and trimming were read from the DNA, whereas the V and J calls and clone size are those reported in that table. This sample has about 120,000 clones, with 70% to 90% found just once. J lost 7 bases, V lost 3 bases, and 11 bases had no gene match. Per the germline V gene, CDR1 is MNHEY and CDR2 is SMNVEV (reference sequence). CDR3 length equals 16 residues. The chain uses TRBV27 and TRBJ1-4; 7 bases line up with TRBD1. The sequence was obtained from a woman older than 75 with acute or convalescent COVID-19. What was sequenced was peripheral blood. The DNA for the CDR3 is TGTGCCAGCAGTTTTTGGAGGGGGCAGGGGGGTGAAAAACTGTTTTTT. Its translation: CASSFWRGQGGEKLFF.